This T cell receptor beta chain is from a study of T cell clonality in common variable immunodeficiency. Findings and limits, study-wide: Reportedly, TCR beta sequences from common variable immunodeficiency showed fewer deletions and N-nucleotide insertions.

Germline V gene data show CDR1 as SGHTA and CDR2 as FQGNSA. This CDR3 is built from 15 residues. The ends lost 1 base at V and 3 bases at J; junction bases unmatched: 3. Ten or more counts support this clone. Antigen specificity is unknown. The CDR3 end lies 3 residues beyond the end of the read and is filled in from the germline J gene. The assay was immunoSEQ multiplex PCR, and TCRdb's table has in-frame clones only and misses some. The profile covers fewer than 40,000 clones, none occurring a single time. The source material was peripheral blood mononuclear cells. This TCR derives from a human donor with common variable immunodeficiency. The rearrangement uses TRBV7-2 and TRBJ2-7, with 10 positions matching TRBD2. The CDR3 reads CASSLVASGSYEQYF. The CDR3 DNA, read in part, is TGTGCCAGCAGCTTAGTAGCTAGCGGGAGCTACGAG.